This is a list of T cell receptor beta chains from one sample in a study of cytomegalovirus exposure and HLA in healthy donors. The table came from immunoSEQ multiplex PCR; TCRdb's copy has only in-frame clones and leaves some out. The sample holds about 160,000 clones, 95% to 97% seen once. The sample comprised PBMCs. These receptors were obtained from a woman aged 18-29 years in good health and CMV-seronegative. Both conserved end residues are part of each CDR3. A D gene is named only where the DNA matches it firmly. Clone size, where shown, is once, few, many, or a class for clones that have expanded.

V gene	J gene	D gene	clone size	CDR3 DNA	CDR3 protein
TRBV11-2	TRBJ2-7	TRBD1	-	TGTGCCAGCAGTCTAGGGGGCGAGGAGCAGTACTTC	CASSLGGEEQYF
TRBV5-1	TRBJ1-4	-	-	TGCGCCAGCAGCTCCGGGACTCGAAATGAAAAACTGTTTTTT	CASSSGTRNEKLFF
TRBV10-1	TRBJ1-2	-	once	TGCGCCAGCAGTGATAACCCGTTCGAATCCGGGGGCTACACCTTC	CASSDNPFESGGYTF
TRBV6-1	TRBJ1-2	TRBD1	-	TGTGCCAGCACCGAACAGGGGTTACCTAACTATGGCTACACCTTC	CASTEQGLPNYGYTF
TRBV5-8	TRBJ1-2	-	once	TGTGCCAGCAGCTTGGGGAGAAACTATGGCTACACCTTC	CASSLGRNYGYTF
TRBV5-1	TRBJ2-7	-	-	TGCGCCAGCAGTTCGGACAGTGGGGGACGAAGCGAGCAGTACTTC	CASSSDSGGRSEQYF
TRBV7-2	TRBJ2-2	TRBD2	-	TGTGCCAGCAGCAAAACTAGCGGGCTCACCGGGGAGCTGTTTTTT	CASSKTSGLTGELFF
TRBV5-6	TRBJ2-2	-	once	TGTGCCAGCAGCTTGGGACTAATGTTGGGCACCGGGGAGCTGTTTTTT	CASSLGLMLGTGELFF
TRBV7-2	TRBJ2-3	-	-	TGTGCCAGCAGCTTTACACTAGTTTCTAGCACAGATACGCAGTATTTT	CASSFTLVSSTDTQYF
TRBV4-1	TRBJ2-5	-	-	TGCGCCAGCAGCCAAGTAGAAAGTTCCCAAGAGACCCAGTACTTC	CASSQVESSQETQYF
TRBV6-6	TRBJ1-1	TRBD1	-	TGTGCCAGCAGTTCCACAGGGGCCACTGAAGCTTTCTTT	CASSSTGATEAFF
TRBV13	TRBJ1-2	-	-	TGTGCCAGCAGCTTATACAGGTTGCCTTATGGCTACACCTTC	CASSLYRLPYGYTF
TRBV5-6	TRBJ2-2	TRBD1	-	TGTGCCAGCAACCCGGGACAGGTGAACACCGGGGAGCTGTTTTTT	CASNPGQVNTGELFF
TRBV5-1	TRBJ1-2	-	-	TGCGCCAGCAGCTTGGGAGAGAGCTATGGCTACACCTTC	CASSLGESYGYTF
TRBV6-5	TRBJ1-2	TRBD1	few	TGTGCCAGCAGTTACCTGGACAGGGGGTCTGGCTACACCTTC	CASSYLDRGSGYTF
TRBV5-1	TRBJ2-3	TRBD2	few	TGCGCCAGCACAACAGGACTAGCGGGGGGGCGGGTCCCAGATACGCAGTATTTT	CASTTGLAGGRVPDTQYF
TRBV5-6	TRBJ1-2	TRBD1	-	TGTGCCAGCAGCTTGGGACAGGGGGCAGGTGGCTACACCTTC	CASSLGQGAGGYTF
TRBV27	TRBJ1-6	TRBD1	-	TGTGCCAGCAGTTTTGGTCCAGGGGGGAATTCACCCCTCCACTTT	CASSFGPGGNSPLHF
TRBV4-2	TRBJ2-2	-	-	TGTGCCAGCCGCAGGACAACGAACACCGGGGAGCTGTTTTTT	CASRRTTNTGELFF
TRBV6-1	TRBJ1-6	TRBD1	-	TGTGCCAGCAGTGATTCCCCGACAGGGAGTTCACCCCTCCACTTT	CASSDSPTGSSPLHF
TRBV6-6	TRBJ2-7	TRBD1	-	TGTGCCAGCAGAATACCGGGACAGACCTACGAGCAGTACTTC	CASRIPGQTYEQYF
TRBV12-5	TRBJ2-7	TRBD2	-	TGTGCTAGTGGTTTGGACCTAGCGGGACGTTACGAGCAGTACTTC	CASGLDLAGRYEQYF
TRBV7-2	TRBJ2-7	-	-	TGTGCCAGCAGCCCGGGGGGCACCCCCCCCTACGAGCAGTACTTC	CASSPGGTPPYEQYF
TRBV7-7	TRBJ1-2	-	-	TGTGCTAGCAGCCCCCCCCCGCGGCAGAACCGACCCTATGGCTACACCTTC	CASSPPPRQNRPYGYTF
TRBV6-5	TRBJ2-5	-	once	TGTGCCAGCAGTTACAGCGGACAGGGAGGGGAGACCCAGTACTTC	CASSYSGQGGETQYF
TRBV7-6	TRBJ2-5	-	-	TGTGCCAGCAGCTTAAATGTCGTGCAAGAGACCCAGTACTTC	CASSLNVVQETQYF
TRBV2	TRBJ1-3	-	-	TGTGCCAGCAGGGACAGCCTTTTGGGAAACACCATATATTTT	CASRDSLLGNTIYF
TRBV10-3	TRBJ2-7	TRBD1	-	TGTGCCACTCCGACAGGGTCCCACGAGCAGTACTTC	CATPTGSHEQYF